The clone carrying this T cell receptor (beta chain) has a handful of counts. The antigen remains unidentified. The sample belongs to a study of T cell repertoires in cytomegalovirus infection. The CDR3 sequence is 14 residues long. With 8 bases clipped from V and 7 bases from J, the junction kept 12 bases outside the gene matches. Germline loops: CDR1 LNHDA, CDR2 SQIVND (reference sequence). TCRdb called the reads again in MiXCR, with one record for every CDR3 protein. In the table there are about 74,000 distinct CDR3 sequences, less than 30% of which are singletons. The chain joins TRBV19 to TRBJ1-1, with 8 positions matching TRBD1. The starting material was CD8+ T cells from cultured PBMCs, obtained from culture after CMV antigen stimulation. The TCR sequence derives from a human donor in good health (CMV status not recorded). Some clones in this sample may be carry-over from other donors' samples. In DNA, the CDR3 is TGTGCCAGTGGTTATGGCGGGACAGGCCGTGAAGCTTTCTTT. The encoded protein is CASGYGGTGREAFF.